These T cell receptor beta chains were read from a single sample in a study of blood T cell repertoires in COVID-19. Assay used: immunoSEQ multiplex PCR; TCRdb lists only in-frame clones, some missing. The sample lists approximately 150,000 clones; approximately 90% were seen once. The sequenced sample was peripheral blood. All receptors derive from a man aged 50-60 years with active or convalescent COVID-19. The CDR3 runs from the conserved cysteine through the conserved F or W. The D gene is left open where the match is weak. Some rows have no size entry. The others give once, few or many, or a class for an expanded clone.

clone_size,j_call,v_call,cdr3_length,d_call,cdr3_nt,cdr3_aa
.,TRBJ1-1,TRBV5-4,14,.,TGTGCCAGCAGCTTGGATCCATTGAACACTGAAGCTTTCTTT,CASSLDPLNTEAFF
.,TRBJ2-3,TRBV19,19,.,TGTGCCAGTAAAGGTTCTTTTTGGGATGGCAGGGGGGATACAGATACGCAGTATTTT,CASKGSFWDGRGDTDTQYF
.,TRBJ2-7,TRBV29-1,13,.,TGCAGCGTGGAGGGGCCTTTGTCCTACGAGCAGTACTTC,CSVEGPLSYEQYF
.,TRBJ2-1,TRBV5-6,16,TRBD1,TGTGCCAGCAGCTGGGGCAGGGGGCACTCCTACAATGAGCAGTTCTTC,CASSWGRGHSYNEQFF
.,TRBJ2-5,TRBV15,15,.,TGTGCCACCAGCCGGGGAACAGGGAACCAAGAGACCCAGTACTTC,CATSRGTGNQETQYF
.,TRBJ2-5,TRBV3-1/TRBV3-2,19,TRBD2,TGTGCCAGCAGCCAAGAGAGTTGGAGCGGGAGTATTTCGGAAGAGACCCAGTACTTC,CASSQESWSGSISEETQYF
.,TRBJ2-3,TRBV19,17,.,TGTGCCAGTAGTATCAGCGACGGGACTTCTAGCACAGATACGCAGTATTTT,CASSISDGTSSTDTQYF
.,TRBJ2-7,TRBV5-1,15,.,TGCGCCAGCAGCCGGGGGAGTGTCCGGGAAAACGAGCAGTACTTC,CASSRGSVRENEQYF
few,TRBJ2-7,TRBV5-1,11,.,TGCGCCAGCAGCTTAAACAACGAGCAGTACTTC,CASSLNNEQYF
.,TRBJ1-4,TRBV29-1,13,.,TGCAGCGCAATGACGGGGGCTAATGAAAAACTGTTTTTT,CSAMTGANEKLFF
.,TRBJ2-3,TRBV5-1,14,.,TGCGCCAGCAGCTTTGCAGGTCGCACAGATACGCAGTATTTT,CASSFAGRTDTQYF
.,TRBJ2-7,TRBV9,15,.,TGTGCCAGCAGCCTATCGACAGCCTCCCCCTACGAGCAGTACTTC,CASSLSTASPYEQYF
.,TRBJ1-1,TRBV12-2,14,.,TGTGCAAGTCGCTGCAGGGCTCGGAACACTGAAGCTTTCTTT,CASRCRARNTEAFF
.,TRBJ2-1,TRBV6-2/TRBV6-3,17,TRBD2,TGTGCCAGCAGTTACTCTATGCTAGCGGGGGGTTTGCGTGAGCAGTTCTTC,CASSYSMLAGGLREQFF
.,TRBJ2-3,TRBV10-2,15,.,TGCGCCAGCAGTGATTGGTCGGAGGGCACAGATACGCAGTATTTT,CASSDWSEGTDTQYF
.,TRBJ1-6,TRBV9,16,TRBD1,TGTGCCAGCAGCCCAAGGGCAGGGGGCGATCATTCACCCCTCCACTTT,CASSPRAGGDHSPLHF
.,TRBJ2-3,TRBV7-9,16,.,TGTGCCAGCAGCTTAGTCTGGCAGGAAGGCACAGATACGCAGTATTTT,CASSLVWQEGTDTQYF
.,TRBJ2-1,TRBV28,13,TRBD1,TGTGCCATAAGGGACAGGGTCCGTCAAGAGCAGTTCTTC,CAIRDRVRQEQFF
.,TRBJ2-1,TRBV27,15,.,TGTGCCAGCAGTCCCCTAGGGGGCTCCTACAATGAGCAGTTCTTC,CASSPLGGSYNEQFF
few,TRBJ1-6,TRBV11-2,16,TRBD1,TGTGCCAGCAGCCCAGAAGGACAGGGCAGAAATTCACCCCTCCACTTT,CASSPEGQGRNSPLHF
few,TRBJ1-3,TRBV19,15,.,TGTGCCAGTACCCTGTACGCTAACTCTGGAAACACCATATATTTT,CASTLYANSGNTIYF
.,TRBJ2-5,TRBV6-5,13,.,TGTGCCAGCAGTTACGTCTCAGGGGAGACCCAGTACTTC,CASSYVSGETQYF
.,TRBJ1-2,TRBV6-5,15,TRBD1,TGTGCCAGCACCCGAGGACAGGGGGCTAGCTATGGCTACACCTTC,CASTRGQGASYGYTF
.,TRBJ2-7,TRBV5-1,15,.,TGCGCCAGCAGCTCGCAGGGATCATCCTCCTACGAGCAGTACTTC,CASSSQGSSSYEQYF
.,TRBJ2-7,TRBV6-6,17,.,TGTGCCAGCAGTCGCGAATTCCGGGACTTTGGCTCCTACGAGCAGTACTTC,CASSREFRDFGSYEQYF
.,TRBJ2-5,TRBV20-1,11,.,TGCAGTTCCCAGGAGGAGGAGACCCAGTACTTC,CSSQEEETQYF
.,TRBJ2-1,TRBV7-6,16,TRBD1,TGTGCCAGCAGCGATGCCGGGACAGGGATTTACAATGAGCAGTTCTTC,CASSDAGTGIYNEQFF
.,TRBJ2-2,TRBV29-1,14,.,TGCAGCGTCGGGAAGGATGTGAGCACCGGGGAGCTGTTTTTT,CSVGKDVSTGELFF
.,TRBJ2-3,TRBV5-6,16,TRBD2,TGTGCCAGCAGGGGCGGACTAGCGGGACTCACAGATACGCAGTATTTT,CASRGGLAGLTDTQYF
.,TRBJ2-2,TRBV29-1,14,.,TGCAGCGTTTGGGACACAACGGACACCGGGGAGCTGTTTTTT,CSVWDTTDTGELFF
.,TRBJ2-3,TRBV19,14,.,TGTGCCAGCCGGACGGGACTTGACCCAGATACGCAGTATTTT,CASRTGLDPDTQYF
.,TRBJ2-5,TRBV9,16,.,TGTGCCAGCAGCGTAGGATTTGGAGGGGCCGGGGAGACCCAGTACTTC,CASSVGFGGAGETQYF
.,TRBJ1-2,TRBV5-1,13,.,TGCGCCAGCAGCTACCGGGAAAACTATGGCTACACCTTC,CASSYRENYGYTF
.,TRBJ1-2,TRBV5-5,17,.,TGTGCCAGCGGCTCTCTTTCCGGGACAATCTTGGGTGGTGGCTACACCTTC,CASGSLSGTILGGGYTF
once,TRBJ2-1,TRBV27,18,TRBD1,TGTGCCAGCAGCCACCCCGGGACAGGAGCAAAGGGGCTCAATGAGCAGTTCTTC,CASSHPGTGAKGLNEQFF
.,TRBJ2-7,TRBV7-4,17,TRBD2,TGTGCCAGCAGCGTCCCGGGACTAGCTTGGAGCTCCTACGAGCAGTACTTC,CASSVPGLAWSSYEQYF
.,TRBJ2-5,TRBV19,13,.,TGTGCCAGTAGTACGGGACAACAAGAGACCCAGTACTTC,CASSTGQQETQYF
.,TRBJ2-1,TRBV15,11,.,TGTGCCACCAGTCCCAGCAATGAGCAGTTCTTC,CATSPSNEQFF
.,TRBJ1-6,TRBV19,12,.,TGTGCCAGTTCTCGGGAACACTCACCCCTCCACTTT,CASSREHSPLHF
.,TRBJ2-7,TRBV7-8,15,TRBD2,TGTGCCAGCAGCTTAGCTAGCGGGGAGCCCTACGAGCAGTACTTC,CASSLASGEPYEQYF
.,TRBJ2-3,TRBV30,15,TRBD2,TGTGCCTGGAGTCTGGTAGCGGGAACGTCAGATACGCAGTATTTT,CAWSLVAGTSDTQYF
.,TRBJ2-7,TRBV29-1,16,TRBD1,TGCAGCGTTGAGCGACTGGACAGGTCGAGAGCTGACGAGCAGTACTTC,CSVERLDRSRADEQYF
.,TRBJ1-2,TRBV19,18,TRBD1,TGTGCCAGTAGTCCCTCACAGAGGGGACAGAGCCCCGAAAATGGCTACACCTTC,CASSPSQRGQSPENGYTF
.,TRBJ1-2,TRBV4-3,15,.,TGCGCCAGCAGCCAAGATGCCAAGAGTAACTATGGCTACACCTTC,CASSQDAKSNYGYTF
.,TRBJ2-3,TRBV7-8,16,TRBD2,TGTGCCAGCAGCTCTCTAGCGGGGGGGCTCGGGGATACGCAGTATTTT,CASSSLAGGLGDTQYF
.,TRBJ2-1,TRBV30,13,.,TGTGCCTGGATGCCTCACTCTGGCAATGAGCAGTTCTTC,CAWMPHSGNEQFF
.,TRBJ2-1,TRBV5-1,18,.,TGCGCCAGCAGCTTGGCCGGAGGGATGGCGGGGACCTACAATGAGCAGTTCTTC,CASSLAGGMAGTYNEQFF
.,TRBJ2-3,TRBV12-3/TRBV12-4,12,.,TGTGCCAGCAGTCCCGCGACAGATACGCAGTATTTT,CASSPATDTQYF
.,TRBJ2-5,TRBV5-6,16,TRBD2,TGTGCCAGCAGCTTGGTATCGGCTAGCGGGATGGAGACCCAGTACTTC,CASSLVSASGMETQYF
.,TRBJ2-3,TRBV2,16,TRBD1,TGTGCCAGCAGTGAAGCAACGGGACAGGGTGTGGATACGCAGTATTTT,CASSEATGQGVDTQYF
few,TRBJ2-7,TRBV5-4,16,TRBD1,TGTGCCAGCAGCCCAAAGCAGACAGGGGCCACCTACGAGCAGTACTTC,CASSPKQTGATYEQYF
.,TRBJ1-2,TRBV3-1/TRBV3-2,16,TRBD1,TGTGCCAGCAGCCAAACAGGGGGCTCCACGGGGTATGGCTACACCTTC,CASSQTGGSTGYGYTF